Each of the 25 T cell receptor beta chains below was sequenced from the same sample in a study of shared clonotypes between healthy human individuals. Clones were read by immunoSEQ multiplex PCR, and TCRdb kept only the in-frame ones, dropping some. This table holds around 320,000 clones, around 87% found once. The sequenced sample was memory CD8+ T cells sorted from blood. Subset here: CD45RO+ cells pooled with CCR7-negative TemRA cells. These receptors were obtained from a man aged 18 to 35 in good health.

A word on this clone: Other DNA sequences in the same sample also yield this CDR3. The chain combines TRBV4-1 with TRBJ2-7; 10 bases fit TRBD1. From germline, CDR1 is MGHRA and CDR2 YSYEKL. This CDR3 is 14 amino acids long. J lost 1 base, V lost 4 bases, and 1 base had no gene match. This chain's CDR3 is CASSPGQGSYEQYF. The CDR3 DNA is TGCGCCAGCAGCCCGGGACAGGGGTCCTACGAGCAGTACTTC.

V and J are TRBV6-5 and TRBJ2-7; D not certain. V lost 3 bases, J lost 2 bases, and 11 bases lay in between. The CDR3 runs to 14 residues. Germline V CDR1 and CDR2: MNHEY, SVGAGI. CDR3 residues: CASSYGDGAYEQYF. CDR3 bases: TGTGCCAGCAGTTATGGGGATGGGGCCTACGAGCAGTACTTC.

This chain connects TRBV27 to TRBJ1-6; 8 bases align to TRBD1. V shed 5 bases and J 6 bases; nucleotides not matched to a gene: 6. The V gene's germline CDR1 is MNHEY and CDR2 SMNVEV (reference sequence). The CDR3 covers 15 residues. CDR3: CASSPTDRGNSPLHF. As DNA, the CDR3 is TGTGCCAGCAGTCCTACAGACAGGGGTAATTCACCCCTCCACTTT.

For this clone: One end of the junction varies from germline; a read error may be responsible. The chain uses TRBV10-3 and TRBJ2-7, with no clear D. Germline CDR1 ENHRY, CDR2 SYGVKD. This CDR3 region has 10 residues. The CDR3: CAISSIEVGF. Written as DNA, the CDR3 is TGTGCCATCAGTTCGATCGAAGTCGGCTTC.

The sample holds a few counts of this clone. Other DNA sequences in this specimen translate into the identical CDR3. The chain uses TRBV5-6 and TRBJ2-7; D gene unclear. Germline CDR1 reads SGHDT; CDR2 reads YYEEEE. The CDR3 is made up of 13 amino acids. The V end was cut by 0 bases, the J end by 4 bases, with 8 bases between. DNA of the CDR3: TGTGCCAGCAGCTTGGCCTCTGGATACGAGCAGTACTTC. Its translation: CASSLASGYEQYF.

The chain carries TRBV10-2 and TRBJ1-1; D ambiguous. Looked up from germline, CDR1 is WSHSY and CDR2 is SAAADI. The germline V and J ends were trimmed by 4 bases and 1 base, with 10 bases remaining between them. The CDR3 covers 14 residues. In DNA, the CDR3 is TGCGCCAGCAGTGGAGGACGCCCGAACACTGAAGCTTTCTTT. This translates into CASSGGRPNTEAFF.

A few counts support this clone. The rearrangement joins TRBV6-1 to TRBJ2-7; tentatively, D is TRBD2 (6 bases). Germline CDR1 reads MNHNS; CDR2 reads SASEGT. Trimming left V 6 bases short and J 3 bases short, with 12 bases between. This CDR3 region has 13 residues. The CDR3 is CASRPTSIYEQYF. CDR3 coding DNA: TGTGCCAGCAGGCCGACTAGTATCTACGAGCAGTACTTC.

This chain links TRBV6-5 with TRBJ1-1; 7 bases align to TRBD1. With V trimmed by 0 bases and J by 3 bases, 1 base remained unmatched. Germline loops: CDR1 MNHEY, CDR2 SVGAGI. The CDR3 has 14 residues. The CDR3: CASSYSDRHTEAFF. The CDR3 coding sequence is TGTGCCAGCAGTTACTCGGACAGGCACACTGAAGCTTTCTTT.

J is TRBJ2-5 and V is TRBV5-5; D remains unclear. The CDR3 runs to 15 residues. The V end was cut by 3 bases, the J end by 4 bases, with 16 bases between. Per germline, CDR1 SGHKS and CDR2 YYEKEE (reference sequence). CDR3 nucleotides: TGTGCCAGCAGCTCCTACTCGGGTCCTGGAGAGACCCAGTACTTC. It specifies CASSSYSGPGETQYF. Filled out from reference TRBV5-5 and TRBJ2-5, the complete variable domain reads DAGVTQSPTHLIKTRGQQVTLRCSPISGHKSVSWYQQVLGQGPQFIFQYYEKEERGRGNFPDRFSARQFPNYSSELNVNALLLGDSALYLCASSSYSGPGETQYFGPGTRLLVL.

This clone was counted between two and nine times. J is TRBJ1-1 and V is TRBV9, with D hard to call. The germline V and J ends were trimmed by 3 bases and 1 base, with 10 bases remaining between them. Per germline, CDR1 SGDLS and CDR2 YYNGEE. The CDR3 runs 14 residues. CDR3 region: CASSAHGGNTEAFF. The CDR3 bases are TGTGCCAGCAGCGCACATGGTGGGAACACTGAAGCTTTCTTT.

This clone is large. CDR3 in amino acids: CASSQDGRGETQYF. CDR3 coding DNA: TGCGCCAGCAGCCAAGATGGACGGGGAGAGACCCAGTACTTC. The chain uses TRBV4-1 and TRBJ2-5; D is possibly TRBD2 (5 bases). Trimming took 0 bases from V and 4 from J, leaving 9 bases between them. CDR1 MGHRA and CDR2 YSYEKL come from the germline V gene. This CDR3 has 14 amino acids.

The gene calls are TRBV30 and TRBJ2-1; 9 bases fit TRBD2. The ends lost 0 bases at V and 7 bases at J; junction bases unmatched: 10. CDR1 GTSNPN and CDR2 SVGIG come from the germline V gene (reference sequence). The CDR3 covers 16 residues. As DNA, the CDR3 is TGTGCCTGGAGTGTACTGGGTCTAGCGGGGTGGAATGAGCAGTTCTTC. It specifies CAWSVLGLAGWNEQFF.

This clone was recorded only once. The chain links TRBV10-2 to TRBJ2-4; D assignment may be TRBD1 or TRBD2 (5 bases each). The CDR3 is made up of 12 amino acids. The V and J ends lost 4 bases and 12 bases respectively, with 13 bases between them. Germline V lookup: CDR1 WSHSY, CDR2 SAAADI. The CDR3 sequence: CASSGGPADQYF. The CDR3 coding sequence is TGCGCCAGCAGTGGGGGACCCGCCGATCAGTACTTC.

The chain is built from TRBV27 and TRBJ2-2; possibly TRBD2 for D (5 bases). This CDR3 has 16 residues. Looked up from germline, CDR1 is MNHEY and CDR2 is SMNVEV (reference sequence). V was pared by 10 bases and J by 4 bases, with 22 bases between. The CDR3 region is CATVNGLADPTGELFF. As DNA, the CDR3 is TGTGCCACCGTTAACGGGCTAGCCGACCCCACCGGGGAGCTGTTTTTT.

The J gene is TRBJ2-3, the V gene TRBV7-9; 8 bases are a match to TRBD2. With 5 bases clipped from V and 4 bases from J, the junction kept 11 bases outside the gene matches. Germline assignment: CDR1 SEHNR and CDR2 FQNEAQ (reference sequence). This CDR3 region has 16 residues. The CDR3 region is CASSPHGLAAPDTQYF. CDR3 nucleotide sequence: TGTGCCAGCAGCCCCCATGGACTAGCCGCCCCAGATACGCAGTATTTT.

This clone was counted a single time. V and J are TRBV7-6 and TRBJ1-5; perhaps TRBD1 as D (5 bases). Germline assignment: CDR1 SGHVS and CDR2 FNYEAQ. CDR3 size: 14 residues. V gave up 5 bases and J gave up 0 bases, with 8 bases separating them. The DNA of the CDR3 is TGTGCCAGCAGCCCCAGGGATAGCAATCAGCCCCAGCATTTT. This translates into CASSPRDSNQPQHF.

This chain uses TRBV19 with TRBJ1-1; D is uncertain. Trimming stripped 5 bases from V and 1 base from J, with 17 bases between. The CDR3 consists of 16 residues. From germline, CDR1 is LNHDA and CDR2 SQIVND (reference sequence). CDR3 bases: TGTGCCAGTAGTTCTCGGGCAACAGTGTCGAACACTGAAGCTTTCTTT. It yields the protein CASSSRATVSNTEAFF.

The chain couples TRBV7-6 to TRBJ2-3; no definite D call. From germline, CDR1 is SGHVS and CDR2 FNYEAQ. CDR3 length: 13 residues. The V and J ends lost 3 bases and 2 bases respectively, with 6 bases between them. The CDR3 DNA reads TGTGCCAGCAGCTTGGCCTACACAGATACGCAGTATTTT. As protein: CASSLAYTDTQYF.

V usage is TRBV6-5 and J usage is TRBJ2-1; TRBD1 aligns across 8 bases. The CDR3 consists of 16 residues. Trimming took 0 bases from V and 2 from J; bases not matched to a gene: 3. CDR1 is MNHEY, CDR2 SVGAGI, per germline. The CDR3 sequence is CASSYSSRGPYNEQFF. The CDR3 bases are TGTGCCAGCAGTTACTCGAGCAGGGGGCCCTACAATGAGCAGTTCTTC.

J is TRBJ2-7 and V is TRBV7-9, with D maybe TRBD1 (6 bases). There are 18 residues in the CDR3. The V end lost 1 base, the J end lost 0 bases, and 19 bases lay between the germline ends. Germline V CDR1 and CDR2: SEHNR, FQNEAQ (reference sequence). The CDR3 region is CASSLVLRTVGISYEQYF. DNA for the CDR3: TGTGCCAGCAGCTTAGTTCTCAGGACAGTGGGGATCTCCTACGAGCAGTACTTC.

Worth noting for this clone: A far larger clone is one nucleotide away, so this likely arose from a read error. The same CDR3 can be traced to other DNA sequences in this sample. This chain uses TRBV28 with TRBJ2-7; no clear D. Germline values: CDR1 MDHEN, CDR2 SYDVKM. Trimming removed 6 bases from V and 3 bases from J, with 3 bases in between. The CDR3 runs to 10 residues. CDR3 sequence: CASSDYEQYF. The CDR3 DNA reads as TGTGCCAGCAGCGACTACGAGCAGTACTTC.

V is TRBV28 and J is TRBJ2-3, with TRBD2 identical over 10 bases. CDR1 and CDR2 from the germline V gene are MDHEN and SYDVKM. The CDR3 covers 14 residues. V lost 8 bases and J lost 3; bases outside the gene matches: 5. CDR3 DNA sequence: TGTGCCAGCGAGCGGGGGGGCCTGACAGATACGCAGTATTTT. This translates into CASERGGLTDTQYF.

CDR3 residues: CASSLRDRVNEQYF. In DNA, the CDR3 is TGTGCCAGCAGTTTACGAGACAGGGTGAACGAGCAGTACTTC. The chain couples TRBV27 to TRBJ2-7; 7 positions match TRBD1. The CDR3 is 14 amino acids. Germline-derived CDR1 and CDR2 are MNHEY and SMNVEV (reference sequence). J was trimmed by 5 bases and V by 2 bases; bases with no gene match: 6.

This sequence joins TRBV12-5 and TRBJ1-2; D gene uncertain. The CDR3 is 14 residues long. CDR1 and CDR2 (germline): LGHNT, FRNRAP. Trimming removed 0 bases at V and 8 bases at J, with 13 bases between. Written as DNA, the CDR3 is TGTGCTAGTGGTTTGGTACTGAGGACGGAGGGCTACACCTTC. It specifies CASGLVLRTEGYTF.

The chain is built from TRBV7-9 and TRBJ1-1; no reliable D call. The CDR3 spans 14 residues. V shed 0 bases and J shed 13 bases, with 18 bases lying between them. CDR1 SEHNR and CDR2 FQNEAQ come from the germline V gene (reference sequence). The CDR3 DNA reads TGTGCCAGCAGCTTAGCTCTGGGGAGGGATGGGGATTTCTTT. Protein product: CASSLALGRDGDFF.